The T cell receptor (beta chain) described here comes from a study of blood T cell repertoires in COVID-19 (dated by TCRdb to 2020 to 2022). With regard to the full study: For ImmuneRACE Cohort 3, a participant was defined as recovered based on two consecutive negative NP/OP PCR tests, clearance by a healthcare professional, or resolution of symptoms. Samples from collaborators originated in the United States, Italy and Spain and spanned both the acute and convalescent phases of COVID-19. The material from the prospective study consisted of cDNA or gDNA derived from T cells, B-cell-depleted T cells, or PBMCs. The dataset comprised deeply sampled blood TCRbeta repertoires from subjects exposed to, actively infected with, or recovered from COVID-19. The repertoires were released in a freely available public database intended as a resource for research on the immune response to SARS-CoV-2. Samples were obtained from the ongoing ImmuneRACE study (first 160 participants) and from 950 to 1,500 subjects provided by 6 global collaborators. The sample metadata nearly always contained a de-identified subject ID, COVID-19 status, age in years and sex. HLA class I and class II types, where available, came from metadata supplied by the sample provider rather than from assay-based typing. Findings and caveats that apply to the study as a whole: How much clinical and demographic metadata was included differed by source and by participant, and the metadata was provided uncurated.

The CDR3 starts with the cysteine, ends with the phenylalanine, and has 15 residues. Of the read, only the CDR3 DNA is kept; its 45 bases are in frame from base 1. The junction shows trimming of 4 bases on V and 3 bases on J, and the gene matches do not reach 5 bases of it. Reading the germline V gene gives CDR1 MNHEY and CDR2 SVGEGT. The immunoSEQ Assay, a bias-controlled multiplex PCR, was used to amplify TCRbeta CDR3 regions from genomic DNA. Per the source publication's procedure: Nucleated cell counts per sample were estimated from amplification of reference gene primers within the assay. To quantify the absolute abundance of each unique TCRbeta CDR3 rearrangement, sequence reads were collapsed and filtered. For each sample, productive Simpson clonality was calculated as the square root of Simpson's diversity index over productive rearrangements. TCRdb mirrors the immuneACCESS table, restricted to in-frame sequences. Some clones are absent from its copies; in checked studies, under half trace to an unresolved V gene, and the reason for the others is unknown. The DNA was the basis for D and trimming; V, J and clone size are from that table. The sample table holds 300,000 to 450,000 clones, of which around 87% were seen once. The ten biggest clones cover around 1.9% of the sample.

Remarks on this clone: No antigen is known for it. No base-level quality is on record; no much larger clone is a single base apart.

Participants in the prospective study were aged roughly 18 to 100 years, lived in under 30 United States geographic areas, and enrolled through a virtual design. In the prospective study, cohorts were assigned on the basis of participant-reported clinical history obtained from a screening survey and a study questionnaire. In the prospective study, mobile phlebotomists collected whole blood, serum and a nasopharyngeal or oropharyngeal swab from each participant. Over a 2-month period, participants in the prospective study had the option of providing additional blood draws and questionnaires. Before DNA extraction, blood samples from the prospective study were shipped at room temperature or frozen.

Sequencing input: PBMCs or T cells enriched from blood (not recorded which). The rearrangement joined TRBV6-2 or TRBV6-3 to TRBJ1-1; 10 bases in between match TRBD1. This receptor was taken from a man aged 35-49 years in a cohort exposed to, infected with or recovered from COVID-19 (not recorded which). The CDR3 amino acid sequence is: CASSSWTGGHTEAFF. Here is the DNA: TGTGCCAGCAGTTCCTGGACAGGGGGGCACACTGAAGCTTTCTTT.